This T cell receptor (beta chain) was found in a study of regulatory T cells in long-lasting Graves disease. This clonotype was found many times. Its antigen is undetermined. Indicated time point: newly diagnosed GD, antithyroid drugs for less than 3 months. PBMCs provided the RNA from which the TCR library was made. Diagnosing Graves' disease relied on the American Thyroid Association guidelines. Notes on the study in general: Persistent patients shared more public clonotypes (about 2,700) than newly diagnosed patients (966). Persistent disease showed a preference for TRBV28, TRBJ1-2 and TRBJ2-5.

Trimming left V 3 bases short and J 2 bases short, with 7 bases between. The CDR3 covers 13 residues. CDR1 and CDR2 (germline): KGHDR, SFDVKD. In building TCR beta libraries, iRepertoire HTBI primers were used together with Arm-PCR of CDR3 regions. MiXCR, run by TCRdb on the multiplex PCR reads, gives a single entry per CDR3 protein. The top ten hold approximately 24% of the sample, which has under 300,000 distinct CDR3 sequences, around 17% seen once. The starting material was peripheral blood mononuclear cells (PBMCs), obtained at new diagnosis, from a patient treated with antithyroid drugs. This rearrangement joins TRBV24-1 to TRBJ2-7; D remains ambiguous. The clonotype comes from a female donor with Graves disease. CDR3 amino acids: CATSDGDTYEQYF. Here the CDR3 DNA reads TGTGCCACCAGTGATGGGGATACCTACGAGCAGTACTTC.